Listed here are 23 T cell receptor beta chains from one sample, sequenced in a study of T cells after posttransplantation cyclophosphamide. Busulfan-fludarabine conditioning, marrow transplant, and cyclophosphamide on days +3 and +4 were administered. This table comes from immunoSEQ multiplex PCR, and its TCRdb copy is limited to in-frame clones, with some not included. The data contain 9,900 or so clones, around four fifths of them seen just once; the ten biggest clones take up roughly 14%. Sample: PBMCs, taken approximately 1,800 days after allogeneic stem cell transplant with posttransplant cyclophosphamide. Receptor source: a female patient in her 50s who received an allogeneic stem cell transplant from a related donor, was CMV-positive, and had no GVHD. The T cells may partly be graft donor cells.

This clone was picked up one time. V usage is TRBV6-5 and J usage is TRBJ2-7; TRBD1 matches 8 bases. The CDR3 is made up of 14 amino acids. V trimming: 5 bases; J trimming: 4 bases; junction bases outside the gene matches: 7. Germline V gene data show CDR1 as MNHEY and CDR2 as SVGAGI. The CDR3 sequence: CASSPRTGRYEQYF. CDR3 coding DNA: TGTGCCAGCAGTCCCCGGACAGGGAGGTACGAGCAGTACTTC.

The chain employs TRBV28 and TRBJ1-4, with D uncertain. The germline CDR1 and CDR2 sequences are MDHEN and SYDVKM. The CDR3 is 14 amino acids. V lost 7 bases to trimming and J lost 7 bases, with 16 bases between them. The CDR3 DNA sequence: TGTGCCAGCACCCGGCCGGGAGGTTTTGAAAAACTGTTTTTT. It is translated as CASTRPGGFEKLFF.

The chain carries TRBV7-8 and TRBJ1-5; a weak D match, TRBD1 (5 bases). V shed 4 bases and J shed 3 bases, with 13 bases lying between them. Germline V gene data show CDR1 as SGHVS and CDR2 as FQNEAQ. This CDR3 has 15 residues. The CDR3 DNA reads TGTGCCAGCAGCTCCGGGGGACGGAACAATCAGCCCCAGCATTTT. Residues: CASSSGGRNNQPQHF.

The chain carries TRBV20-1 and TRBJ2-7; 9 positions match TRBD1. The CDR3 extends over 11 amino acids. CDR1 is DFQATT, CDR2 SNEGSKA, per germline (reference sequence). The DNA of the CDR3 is TGCTGCGGGGGACAGGGCGTCGAGCAGTACTTC. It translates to CCGGQGVEQYF.

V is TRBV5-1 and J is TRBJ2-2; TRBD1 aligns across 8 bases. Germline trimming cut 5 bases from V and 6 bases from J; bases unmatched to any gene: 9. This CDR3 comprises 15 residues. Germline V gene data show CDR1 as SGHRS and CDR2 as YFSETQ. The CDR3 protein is CASSTRGRGAGELFF. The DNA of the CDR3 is TGCGCCAGCAGTACCAGGGGGCGCGGGGCCGGGGAGCTGTTTTTT.

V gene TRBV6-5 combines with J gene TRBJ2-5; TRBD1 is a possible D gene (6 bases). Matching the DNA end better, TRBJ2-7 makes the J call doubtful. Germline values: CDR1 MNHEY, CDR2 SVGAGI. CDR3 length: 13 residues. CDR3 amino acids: CASRRTVSYEQYF. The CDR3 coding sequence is TGTGCCAGCAGACGGACAGTCTCCTACGAGCAGTACTTC.

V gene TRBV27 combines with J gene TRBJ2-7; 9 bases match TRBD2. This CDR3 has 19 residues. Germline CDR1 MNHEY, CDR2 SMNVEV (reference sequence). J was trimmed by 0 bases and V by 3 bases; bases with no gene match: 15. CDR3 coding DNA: TGTGCCAGCAGTTTGGGGGTGGGCCTAGCGGGATCGGGCTCCTACGAGCAGTACTTC. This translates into CASSLGVGLAGSGSYEQYF.

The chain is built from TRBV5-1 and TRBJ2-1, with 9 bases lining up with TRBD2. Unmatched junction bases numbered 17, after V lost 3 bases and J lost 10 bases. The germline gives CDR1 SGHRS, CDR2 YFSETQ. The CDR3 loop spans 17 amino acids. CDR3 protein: CASSSRFEASGIREQFF. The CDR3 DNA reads TGCGCCAGCAGCTCCCGATTTGAAGCTAGCGGGATCCGGGAGCAGTTCTTC.

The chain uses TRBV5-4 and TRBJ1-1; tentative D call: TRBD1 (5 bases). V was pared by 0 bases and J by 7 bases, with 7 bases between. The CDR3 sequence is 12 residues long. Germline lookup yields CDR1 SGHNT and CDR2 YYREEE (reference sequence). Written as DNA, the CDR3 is TGTGCCAGCAGCTTGGGACAGAATGAAGCTTTCTTT. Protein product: CASSLGQNEAFF.

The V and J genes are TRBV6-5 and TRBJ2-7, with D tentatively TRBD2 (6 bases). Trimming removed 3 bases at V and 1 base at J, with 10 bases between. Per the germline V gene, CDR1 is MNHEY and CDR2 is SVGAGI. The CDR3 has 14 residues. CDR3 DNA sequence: TGTGCCAGCAGTTATATGGCGGGATCCTACGAGCAGTACTTC. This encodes CASSYMAGSYEQYF.

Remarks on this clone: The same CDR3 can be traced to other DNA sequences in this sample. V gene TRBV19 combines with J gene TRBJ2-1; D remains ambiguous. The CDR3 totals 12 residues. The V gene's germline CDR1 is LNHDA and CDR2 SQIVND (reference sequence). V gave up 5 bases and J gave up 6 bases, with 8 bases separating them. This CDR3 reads CASSPRLNEQFF. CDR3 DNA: TGTGCCAGTAGTCCCCGACTCAATGAGCAGTTCTTC.

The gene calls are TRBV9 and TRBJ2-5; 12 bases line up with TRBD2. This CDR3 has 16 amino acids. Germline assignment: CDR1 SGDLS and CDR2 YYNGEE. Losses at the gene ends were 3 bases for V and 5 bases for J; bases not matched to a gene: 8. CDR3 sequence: CASSASSGRASETQYF. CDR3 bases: TGTGCCAGCAGCGCCTCTAGCGGGAGGGCGTCGGAGACCCAGTACTTC. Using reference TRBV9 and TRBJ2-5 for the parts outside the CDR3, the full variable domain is DSGVTQTPKHLITATGQRVTLRCSPRSGDLSVYWYQQSLDQGLQFLIQYYNGEERAKGNILERFSAQQFPDLHSELNLSSLELGDSALYFCASSASSGRASETQYFGPGTRLLVL.

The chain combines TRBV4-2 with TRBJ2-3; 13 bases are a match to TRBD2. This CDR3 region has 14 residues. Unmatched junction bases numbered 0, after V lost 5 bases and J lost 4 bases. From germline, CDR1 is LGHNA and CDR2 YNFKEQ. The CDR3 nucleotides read TGTGCCAGCAGCGGGACTAGCGGGGCAGATACGCAGTATTTT. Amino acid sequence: CASSGTSGADTQYF.

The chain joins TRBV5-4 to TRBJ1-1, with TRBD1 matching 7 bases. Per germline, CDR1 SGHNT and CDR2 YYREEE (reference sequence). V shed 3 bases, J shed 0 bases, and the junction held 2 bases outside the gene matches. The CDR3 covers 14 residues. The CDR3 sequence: CASSWGQLNTEAFF. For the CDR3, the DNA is TGTGCCAGCAGCTGGGGACAGTTGAACACTGAAGCTTTCTTT.

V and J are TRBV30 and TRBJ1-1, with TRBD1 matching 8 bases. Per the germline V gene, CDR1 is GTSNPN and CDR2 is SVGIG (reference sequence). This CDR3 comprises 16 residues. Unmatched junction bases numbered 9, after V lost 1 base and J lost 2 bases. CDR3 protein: CAWSDADRGPNTEAFF. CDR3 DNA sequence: TGTGCCTGGAGTGACGCCGACAGGGGTCCCAACACTGAAGCTTTCTTT.

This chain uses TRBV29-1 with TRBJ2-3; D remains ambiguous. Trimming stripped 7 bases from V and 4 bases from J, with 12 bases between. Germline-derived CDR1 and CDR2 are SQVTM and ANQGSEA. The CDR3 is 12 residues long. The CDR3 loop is CSAGAVPDTQYF. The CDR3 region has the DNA TGCAGCGCCGGCGCGGTCCCAGATACGCAGTATTTT.

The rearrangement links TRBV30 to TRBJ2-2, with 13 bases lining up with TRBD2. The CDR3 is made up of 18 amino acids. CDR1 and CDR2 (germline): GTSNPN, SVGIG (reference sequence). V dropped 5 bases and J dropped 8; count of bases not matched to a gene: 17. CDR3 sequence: CAWGLRGLAGFGTGELFF. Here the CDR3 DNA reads TGTGCCTGGGGCCTTCGGGGACTAGCGGGATTTGGGACTGGGGAGCTGTTTTTT. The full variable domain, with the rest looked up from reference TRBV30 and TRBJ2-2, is SQTIHQWPATLVQPVGSPLSLECTVEGTSNPNLYWYRQAAGRGLQLLFYSVGIGQISSEVPQNLSASRPQDRQFILSSKKLLLSDSGFYLCAWGLRGLAGFGTGELFFGEGSRLTVL.

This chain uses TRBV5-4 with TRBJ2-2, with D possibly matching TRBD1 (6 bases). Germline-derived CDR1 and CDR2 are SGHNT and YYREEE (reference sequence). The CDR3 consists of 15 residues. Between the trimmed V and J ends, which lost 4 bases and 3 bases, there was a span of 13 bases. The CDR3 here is CASSLAGDHTGELFF. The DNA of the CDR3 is TGTGCCAGCAGCCTGGCAGGGGATCACACCGGGGAGCTGTTTTTT.

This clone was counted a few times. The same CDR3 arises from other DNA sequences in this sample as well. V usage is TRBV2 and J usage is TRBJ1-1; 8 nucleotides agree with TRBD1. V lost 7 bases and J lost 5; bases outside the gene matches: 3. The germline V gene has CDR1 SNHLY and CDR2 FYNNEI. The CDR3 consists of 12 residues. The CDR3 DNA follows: TGTGCCAGCATCGGGACAGGTACTGAAGCTTTCTTT. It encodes CASIGTGTEAFF.

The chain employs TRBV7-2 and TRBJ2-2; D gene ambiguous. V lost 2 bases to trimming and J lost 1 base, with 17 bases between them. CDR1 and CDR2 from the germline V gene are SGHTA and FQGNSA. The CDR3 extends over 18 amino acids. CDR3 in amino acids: CASSLSPPLRWNTGELFF. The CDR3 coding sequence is TGTGCCAGCAGCTTAAGCCCACCTCTGCGGTGGAACACCGGGGAGCTGTTTTTT.

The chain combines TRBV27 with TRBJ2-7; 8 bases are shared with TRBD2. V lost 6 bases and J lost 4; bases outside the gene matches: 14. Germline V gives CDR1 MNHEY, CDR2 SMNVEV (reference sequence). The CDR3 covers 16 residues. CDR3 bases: TGTGCCAGCAGCACACCATCCGGGACTAGAACGTACGAGCAGTACTTC. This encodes CASSTPSGTRTYEQYF.

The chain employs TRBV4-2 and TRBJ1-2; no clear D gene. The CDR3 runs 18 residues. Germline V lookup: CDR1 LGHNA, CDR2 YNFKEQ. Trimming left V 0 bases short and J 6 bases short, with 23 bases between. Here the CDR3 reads CASSQDAPPIGREDGYTF. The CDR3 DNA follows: TGTGCCAGCAGCCAAGATGCCCCGCCGATCGGCAGAGAGGATGGCTACACCTTC.

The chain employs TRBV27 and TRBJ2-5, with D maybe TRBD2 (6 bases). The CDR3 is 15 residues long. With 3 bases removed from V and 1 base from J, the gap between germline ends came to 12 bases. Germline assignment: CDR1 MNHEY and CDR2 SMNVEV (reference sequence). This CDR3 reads CASSLGYGGQETQYF. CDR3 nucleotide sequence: TGTGCCAGCAGTTTGGGGTACGGGGGCCAAGAGACCCAGTACTTC.